This T cell receptor beta chain was found in a study of shared clonotypes between healthy human individuals. Across the study: Aged between 18 and 49, the donors were a couple of women and a few men.

Concerning this clone: Its antigen remains unknown.

Study-level findings and limits: Sequencing depth was expected to influence donor clonotype sharing.

Clones were read by immunoSEQ multiplex PCR, and TCRdb kept only the in-frame ones, dropping some. The data contain 400,000 to 500,000 clones, about 82% of them singletons. V lost 5 bases, J lost 5 bases, and 16 bases lay in between. There are 15 residues in the CDR3. The germline V gene has CDR1 SGHAT and CDR2 FQNNGV. What was sequenced was PBMCs. The sequence was collected from a woman between 40 and 50 years old in good health. Some clones in this sample may be carry-over from other donors' samples. The chain couples TRBV11-2 to TRBJ2-1; a possible D gene is TRBD1 (7 bases). CDR3 nucleotides: TGTGCCAGCAGCCCCGTCCAGGGGGGAAACAATGAGCAGTTCTTC. This sequence encodes CASSPVQGGNNEQFF.